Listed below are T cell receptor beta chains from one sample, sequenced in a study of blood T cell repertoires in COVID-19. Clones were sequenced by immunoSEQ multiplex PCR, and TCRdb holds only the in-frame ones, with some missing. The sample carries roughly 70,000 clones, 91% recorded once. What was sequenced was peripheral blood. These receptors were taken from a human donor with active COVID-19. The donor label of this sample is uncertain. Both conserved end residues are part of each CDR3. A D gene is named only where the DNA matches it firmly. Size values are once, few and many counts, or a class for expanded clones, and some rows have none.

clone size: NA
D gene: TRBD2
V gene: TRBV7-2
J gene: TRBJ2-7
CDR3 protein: CASTVGTSGRYEQYF
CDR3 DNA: TGTGCCAGCACCGTCGGGACTAGCGGACGTTACGAGCAGTACTTC

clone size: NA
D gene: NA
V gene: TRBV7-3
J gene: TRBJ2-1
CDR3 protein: CASSSTPGQEQFF
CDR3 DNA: TGTGCCAGCAGTTCAACACCGGGACAAGAGCAGTTCTTC

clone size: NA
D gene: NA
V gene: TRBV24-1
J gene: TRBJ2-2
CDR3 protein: CATGTGIINTGELFF
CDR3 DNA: TGTGCCACCGGAACAGGGATTATTAACACCGGGGAGCTGTTTTTT

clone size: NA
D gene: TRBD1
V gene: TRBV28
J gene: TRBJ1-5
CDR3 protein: CASRLPGQPSPQHF
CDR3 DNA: TGTGCCAGCAGGCTTCCGGGACAGCCGAGTCCCCAGCATTTT

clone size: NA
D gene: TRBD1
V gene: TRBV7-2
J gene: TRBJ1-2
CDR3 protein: CASSSDRVSGYTF
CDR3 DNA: TGTGCCAGCAGCTCGGACAGGGTTTCTGGCTACACCTTC

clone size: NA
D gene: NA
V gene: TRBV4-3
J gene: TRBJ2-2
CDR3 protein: CASSQELANTGELFF
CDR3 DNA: TGCGCCAGCAGCCAAGAACTAGCCAACACCGGGGAGCTGTTTTTT

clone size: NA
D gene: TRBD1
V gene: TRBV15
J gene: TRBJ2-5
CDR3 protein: CATSKGQGLETQYF
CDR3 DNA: TGTGCCACCAGCAAAGGACAGGGACTAGAGACCCAGTACTTC

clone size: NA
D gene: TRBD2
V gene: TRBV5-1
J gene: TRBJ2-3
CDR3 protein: CASSLAGLAGATDTQYF
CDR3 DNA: TGCGCCAGCAGCTTGGCCGGACTAGCGGGAGCCACAGATACGCAGTATTTT

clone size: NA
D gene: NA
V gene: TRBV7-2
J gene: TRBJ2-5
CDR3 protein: CASSPQVLTQYF
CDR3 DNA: TGTGCCAGCAGCCCCCAGGTCTTGACCCAGTACTTC

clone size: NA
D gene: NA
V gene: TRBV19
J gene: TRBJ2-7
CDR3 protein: CASSMTTGAYEQYF
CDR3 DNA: TGTGCCAGTAGTATGACGACAGGAGCCTACGAGCAGTACTTC

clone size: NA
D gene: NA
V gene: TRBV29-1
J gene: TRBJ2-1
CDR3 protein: CSVFSDSSSYNEQFF
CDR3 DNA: TGCAGCGTTTTCAGCGACTCCAGCTCCTACAATGAGCAGTTCTTC

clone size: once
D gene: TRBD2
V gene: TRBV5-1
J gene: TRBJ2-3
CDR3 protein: CASSLVLAGSTDTQYF
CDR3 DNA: TGCGCCAGCAGCTTGGTACTAGCGGGTAGCACAGATACGCAGTATTTT

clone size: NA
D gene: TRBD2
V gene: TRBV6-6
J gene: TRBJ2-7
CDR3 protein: CASSLPPRLATYEQYF
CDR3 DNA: TGTGCCAGCAGTCTCCCCCCCAGACTAGCGACCTACGAGCAGTACTTC

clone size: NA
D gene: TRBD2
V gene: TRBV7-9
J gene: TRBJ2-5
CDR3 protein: CASSPGALAGVETQYF
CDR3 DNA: TGTGCCAGCAGCCCAGGGGCACTAGCGGGAGTGGAGACCCAGTACTTC

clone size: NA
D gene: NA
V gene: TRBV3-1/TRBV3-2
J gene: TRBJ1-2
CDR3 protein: CASSLRPQGNGYTF
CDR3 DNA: TGTGCCAGCAGCCTCAGACCTCAGGGGAATGGCTACACCTTC

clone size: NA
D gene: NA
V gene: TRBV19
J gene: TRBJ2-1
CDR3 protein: CASSKMPGFLSNELFF
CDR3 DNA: TGTGCCAGTAGTAAGATGCCGGGATTCCTTTCCAATGAGCTGTTCTTC

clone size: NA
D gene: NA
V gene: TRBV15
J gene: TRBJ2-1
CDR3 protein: CATSMQSYNEQFF
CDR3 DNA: TGTGCCACCAGCATGCAGTCCTACAATGAGCAGTTCTTC

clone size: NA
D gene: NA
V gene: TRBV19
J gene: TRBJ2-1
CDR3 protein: CASSTTGYEQFF
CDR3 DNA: TGTGCCAGTAGTACCACAGGGTATGAGCAGTTCTTC

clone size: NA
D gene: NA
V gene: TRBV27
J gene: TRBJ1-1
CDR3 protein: CASSGIGRTGTEAFF
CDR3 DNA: TGTGCCAGCAGTGGTATCGGGAGGACGGGCACTGAAGCTTTCTTT

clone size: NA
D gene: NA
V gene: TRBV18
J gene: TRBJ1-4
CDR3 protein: CASSPGAVNEKLFF
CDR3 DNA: TGTGCCAGCTCACCAGGGGCAGTTAATGAAAAACTGTTTTTT

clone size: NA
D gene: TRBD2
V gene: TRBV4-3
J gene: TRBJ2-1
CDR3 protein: CASSQGLAGGLNEQFF
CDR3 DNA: TGCGCCAGCAGCCAAGGATTAGCGGGAGGTTTGAATGAGCAGTTCTTC

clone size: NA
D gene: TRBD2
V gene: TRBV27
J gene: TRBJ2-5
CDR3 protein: CASSTRLLADQETQYF
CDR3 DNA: TGTGCCAGCAGTACACGCTTACTAGCGGACCAAGAGACCCAGTACTTC

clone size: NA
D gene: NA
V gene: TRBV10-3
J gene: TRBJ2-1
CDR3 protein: CAISDRGDHNEQFF
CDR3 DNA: TGTGCCATCAGTGACAGGGGGGATCACAATGAGCAGTTCTTC

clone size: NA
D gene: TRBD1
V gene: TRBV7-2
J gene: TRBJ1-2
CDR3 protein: CASSPYRGLDYGYTF
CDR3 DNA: TGTGCCAGCAGCCCATACAGGGGCCTAGACTATGGCTACACCTTC

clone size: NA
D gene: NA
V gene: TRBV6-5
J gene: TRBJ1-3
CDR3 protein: CASSYSRSGNTIYF
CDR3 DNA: TGTGCCAGCAGTTACTCCCGCTCTGGAAACACCATATATTTT

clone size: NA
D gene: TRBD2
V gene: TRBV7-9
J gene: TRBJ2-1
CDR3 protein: CASSQLSGRHNEQFF
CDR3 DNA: TGTGCCAGCAGCCAACTTAGCGGGAGGCACAATGAGCAGTTCTTC

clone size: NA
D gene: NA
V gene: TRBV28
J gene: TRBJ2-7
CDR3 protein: CASSLTSYEQYF
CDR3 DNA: TGTGCCAGCAGTCTCACTTCCTACGAGCAGTACTTC

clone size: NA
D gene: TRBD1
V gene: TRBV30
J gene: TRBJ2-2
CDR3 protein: CAWRGQGGSGELFF
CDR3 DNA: TGTGCCTGGAGGGGACAGGGTGGGTCCGGGGAGCTGTTTTTT

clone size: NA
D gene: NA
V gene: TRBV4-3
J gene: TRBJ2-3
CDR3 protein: CASSQGGGPDTQYF
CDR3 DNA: TGCGCCAGCAGCCAAGGTGGGGGCCCAGATACGCAGTATTTT

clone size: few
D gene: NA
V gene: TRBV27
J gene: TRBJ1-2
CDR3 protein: CASHPGGRPNYGYTF
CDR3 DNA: TGTGCCAGCCACCCCGGGGGGCGACCGAACTATGGCTACACCTTC

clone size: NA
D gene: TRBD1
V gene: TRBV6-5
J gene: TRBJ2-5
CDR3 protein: CASRAATGGQETQYF
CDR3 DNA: TGTGCCAGCAGGGCGGCGACAGGGGGACAAGAGACCCAGTACTTC

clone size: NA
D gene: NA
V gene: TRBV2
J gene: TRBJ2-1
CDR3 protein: CASSGLAIEQFF
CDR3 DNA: TGTGCCAGCAGTGGGCTAGCTATTGAGCAGTTCTTC

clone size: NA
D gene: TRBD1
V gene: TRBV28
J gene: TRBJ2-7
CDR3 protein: CASSLTGTGAREQYF
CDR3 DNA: TGTGCCAGCAGTTTGACCGGGACAGGGGCGCGGGAGCAGTACTTC

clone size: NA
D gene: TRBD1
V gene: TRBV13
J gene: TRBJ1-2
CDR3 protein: CASSSGQGTGGYTF
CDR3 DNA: TGTGCCAGCAGCTCCGGACAGGGGACGGGTGGCTACACCTTC

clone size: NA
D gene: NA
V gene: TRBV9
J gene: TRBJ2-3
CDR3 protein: CASSVVTGEDTQYF
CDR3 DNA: TGTGCCAGCAGCGTAGTCACCGGGGAAGATACGCAGTATTTT

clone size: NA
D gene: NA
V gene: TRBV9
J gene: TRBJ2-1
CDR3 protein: CASSVASWGGNSYNEQFF
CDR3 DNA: TGTGCCAGCAGCGTAGCTTCCTGGGGCGGAAACTCCTACAATGAGCAGTTCTTC

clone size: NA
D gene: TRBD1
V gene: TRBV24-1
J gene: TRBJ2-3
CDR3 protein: CATSGPGQGYTDTQYF
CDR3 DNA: TGTGCCACCAGTGGACCGGGACAGGGATACACAGATACGCAGTATTTT

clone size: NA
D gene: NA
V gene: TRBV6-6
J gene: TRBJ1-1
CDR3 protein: CAGHGGGTEAFF
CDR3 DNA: TGTGCCGGTCACGGGGGTGGCACTGAAGCTTTCTTT

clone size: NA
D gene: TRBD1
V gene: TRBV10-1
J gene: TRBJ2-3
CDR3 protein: CASRGDRGRSDTDTQYF
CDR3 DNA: TGCGCCAGCAGGGGTGACAGGGGGCGGTCGGACACAGATACGCAGTATTTT

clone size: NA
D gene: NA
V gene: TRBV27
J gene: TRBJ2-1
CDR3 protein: CASTNVQVGGNEQFF
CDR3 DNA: TGTGCCAGCACCAACGTACAGGTGGGAGGCAATGAGCAGTTCTTC

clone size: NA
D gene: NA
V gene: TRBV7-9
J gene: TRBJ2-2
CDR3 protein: CASSPYTGELFF
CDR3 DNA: TGTGCCAGCAGCCCTTACACCGGGGAGCTGTTTTTT

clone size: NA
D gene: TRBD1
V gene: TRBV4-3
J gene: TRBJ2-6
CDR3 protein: CASSSRQGVLRANVLTF
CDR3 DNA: TGCGCCAGCAGCTCCAGACAGGGGGTATTAAGGGCCAACGTCCTGACTTTC

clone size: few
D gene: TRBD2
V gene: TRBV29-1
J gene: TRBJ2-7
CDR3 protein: CSVSGTSGAYEQYF
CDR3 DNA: TGCAGCGTGTCCGGGACTAGCGGTGCCTACGAGCAGTACTTC

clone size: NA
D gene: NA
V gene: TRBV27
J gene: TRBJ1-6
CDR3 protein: CASRDTANSPLHF
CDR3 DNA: TGTGCCAGCAGAGATACAGCAAATTCACCCCTCCACTTT

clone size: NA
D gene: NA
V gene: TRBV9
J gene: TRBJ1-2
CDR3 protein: CASSVDSSANYGYTF
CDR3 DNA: TGTGCCAGCAGCGTAGATTCCAGTGCTAACTATGGCTACACCTTC

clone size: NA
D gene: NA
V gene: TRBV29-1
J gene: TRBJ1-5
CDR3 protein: CSVAGVGNQPQHF
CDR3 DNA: TGCAGCGTTGCAGGGGTTGGCAATCAGCCCCAGCATTTT

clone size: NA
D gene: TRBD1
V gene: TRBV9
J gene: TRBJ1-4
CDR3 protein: CASSETGGGEEKLFF
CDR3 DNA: TGTGCCAGCAGCGAAACAGGGGGCGGGGAAGAAAAACTGTTTTTT

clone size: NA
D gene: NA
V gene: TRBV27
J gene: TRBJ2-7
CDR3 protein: CASSLGWEGGYEQYF
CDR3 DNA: TGTGCCAGCAGTTTGGGCTGGGAAGGGGGATACGAGCAGTACTTC

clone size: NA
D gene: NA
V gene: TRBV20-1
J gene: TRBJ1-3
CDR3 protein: CSASTGWATGNTIYF
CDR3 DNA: TGCAGTGCCAGTACAGGGTGGGCTACTGGAAACACCATATATTTT

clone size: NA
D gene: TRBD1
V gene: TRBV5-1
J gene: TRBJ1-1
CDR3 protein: CASSEGAWGNTEAFF
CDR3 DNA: TGCGCCAGCAGCGAGGGGGCGTGGGGGAACACTGAAGCTTTCTTT

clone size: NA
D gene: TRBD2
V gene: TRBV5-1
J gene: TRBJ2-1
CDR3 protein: CASSLGLAGGQNEQFF
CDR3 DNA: TGCGCCAGCAGCCTTGGACTAGCGGGAGGGCAAAATGAGCAGTTCTTC

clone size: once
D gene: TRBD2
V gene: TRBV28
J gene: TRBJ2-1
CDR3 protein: CASSLGSSGSYEQFF
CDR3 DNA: TGTGCCAGCAGTTTAGGGAGTAGCGGGAGTTATGAGCAGTTCTTC

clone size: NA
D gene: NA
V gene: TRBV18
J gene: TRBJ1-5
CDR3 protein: CASSPRNGIDSNQPQHF
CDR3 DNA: TGTGCCAGCTCACCACGTAATGGTATAGATAGCAATCAGCCCCAGCATTTT

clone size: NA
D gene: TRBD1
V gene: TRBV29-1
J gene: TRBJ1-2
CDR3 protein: CSVVLQAKGTGDGYTF
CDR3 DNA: TGCAGCGTCGTATTGCAGGCGAAAGGGACAGGAGATGGCTACACCTTC

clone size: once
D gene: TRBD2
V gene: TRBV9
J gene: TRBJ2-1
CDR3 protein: CASSVWGTSGYNEQFF
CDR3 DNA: TGTGCCAGCAGCGTATGGGGGACTAGCGGCTACAATGAGCAGTTCTTC

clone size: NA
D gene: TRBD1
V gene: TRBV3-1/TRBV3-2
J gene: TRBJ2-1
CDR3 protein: CASSPGTGGYNEQFF
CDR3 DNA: TGTGCCAGCAGCCCCGGGACAGGGGGCTACAATGAGCAGTTCTTC

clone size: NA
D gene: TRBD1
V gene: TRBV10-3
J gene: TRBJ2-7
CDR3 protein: CAIRTGGGGDEQYF
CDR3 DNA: TGTGCCATCAGGACAGGGGGAGGGGGGGACGAGCAGTACTTC

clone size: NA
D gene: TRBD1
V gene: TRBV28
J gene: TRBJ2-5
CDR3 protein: CASRKGALETQYF
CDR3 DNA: TGTGCCAGCAGGAAGGGGGCTTTGGAGACCCAGTACTTC

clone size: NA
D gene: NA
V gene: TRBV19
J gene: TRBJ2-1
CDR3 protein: CASSRTAYNEQFF
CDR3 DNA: TGTGCCAGTAGTCGGACAGCCTACAATGAGCAGTTCTTC

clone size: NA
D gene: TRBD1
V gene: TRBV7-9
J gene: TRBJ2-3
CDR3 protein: CASSWTGYTDTQYF
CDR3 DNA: TGTGCCAGCAGCTGGACAGGGTACACAGATACGCAGTATTTT